This is a list of T cell receptor beta chains from one sample in a study of shared clonotypes between healthy human individuals. Assay used: immunoSEQ multiplex PCR; TCRdb lists only in-frame clones, some missing. Here the sample spans 2 million or so clones, 85% to 95% being singletons. The sample was naive CD8+ T cells sorted from blood. The receptors here all came from a man between 18 and 29 years old in good health. Both conserved end residues are part of each CDR3. A D gene is named only where the DNA matches it firmly. Expanded clones get a size class; other rows say once, few or many, or leave the size out.

v_call,d_call,j_call,clone_size,cdr3_nt,cdr3_aa
TRBV30,TRBD1,TRBJ1-5,.,TGTGCCTGGAGTAGGGGACAGGGGGAAGTGGGCAATCAGCCCCAGCATTTT,CAWSRGQGEVGNQPQHF
TRBV11-3,TRBD1,TRBJ2-7,.,TGTGCCAGCAGCCTCGGGACAGGATACGAGCAGTACTTC,CASSLGTGYEQYF
TRBV27,.,TRBJ2-7,.,TGTGCCAGCAGTTTCGGAACCGCCGGGGAGCAGTACTTC,CASSFGTAGEQYF
TRBV15,.,TRBJ2-3,.,TGTGCCACCAGCCCAACGGGGGAAGATACGCAGTATTTT,CATSPTGEDTQYF
TRBV27,.,TRBJ2-3,once,TGTGCCAGCGGACAGTGGGGGGGGATCACAGATACGCAGTATTTT,CASGQWGGITDTQYF
TRBV5-4,TRBD1,TRBJ1-1,.,TGTGCCAGCAGCGCACTACAGGGGGGCGACACTGAAGCTTTCTTT,CASSALQGGDTEAFF
TRBV19,.,TRBJ1-2,.,TGTGCCAGTAGTACCTTCGGGGGGTCGGACTATGGCTACACCTTC,CASSTFGGSDYGYTF
TRBV19,.,TRBJ1-5,.,TGTGCCAGTAGTATAGATTCGGACATCAATCAGCCCCAGCATTTT,CASSIDSDINQPQHF
TRBV4-3,TRBD1,TRBJ1-6,once,TGCGCCAGCAGCCCCGGGGCAGGGGGATCACCCCTCCACTTT,CASSPGAGGSPLHF
TRBV4-3,TRBD1,TRBJ1-1,.,TGCGCCAGCAGCCAAGACTTTGACAGGGTAAACACTGAAGCTTTCTTT,CASSQDFDRVNTEAFF
TRBV29-1,.,TRBJ2-7,.,TGCAGCGTTGATCTATTTCGCGAGCAGTACTTC,CSVDLFREQYF
TRBV10-1,.,TRBJ1-2,.,TGCGCCAGCAGTGATAATGGACCCTATGGCTACACCTTC,CASSDNGPYGYTF
TRBV25-1,.,TRBJ2-7,.,TGTGCCAGCAGGACGGGGGAGCTCGGTGAGCAGTACTTC,CASRTGELGEQYF
TRBV6-5,.,TRBJ2-4,.,TGTGCCAGCAGCCCCCCGGGGCGGAACATTCAGTACTTC,CASSPPGRNIQYF
TRBV7-9,TRBD1,TRBJ1-5,.,TGTGCCAGCAGCACGGACAGGGGGCATTATGGCAATCAGCCCCAGCATTTT,CASSTDRGHYGNQPQHF